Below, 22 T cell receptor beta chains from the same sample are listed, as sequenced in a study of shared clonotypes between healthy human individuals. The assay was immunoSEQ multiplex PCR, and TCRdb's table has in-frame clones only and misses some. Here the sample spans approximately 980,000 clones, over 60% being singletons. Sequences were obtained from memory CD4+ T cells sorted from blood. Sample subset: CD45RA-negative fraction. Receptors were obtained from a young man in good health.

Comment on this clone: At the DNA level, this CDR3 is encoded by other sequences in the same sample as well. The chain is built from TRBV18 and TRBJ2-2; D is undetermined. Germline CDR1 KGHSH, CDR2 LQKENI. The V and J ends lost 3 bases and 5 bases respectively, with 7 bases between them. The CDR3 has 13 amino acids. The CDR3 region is CASSPSSTGELFF. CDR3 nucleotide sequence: TGTGCCAGCTCACCGAGCTCTACCGGGGAGCTGTTTTTT. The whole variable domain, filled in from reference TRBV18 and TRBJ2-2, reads NAGVMQNPRHLVRRRGQEARLRCSPMKGHSHVYWYRQLPEEGLKFMVYLQKENIIDESGMPKERFSAEFPKEGPSILRIQQVVRGDSAAYFCASSPSSTGELFFGEGSRLTVL.

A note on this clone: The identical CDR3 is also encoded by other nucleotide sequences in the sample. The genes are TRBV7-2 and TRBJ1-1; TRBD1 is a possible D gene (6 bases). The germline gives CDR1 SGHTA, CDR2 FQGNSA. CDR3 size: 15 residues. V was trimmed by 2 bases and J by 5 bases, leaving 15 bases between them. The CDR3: CASSLKGQSGTEAFF. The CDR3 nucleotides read TGTGCCAGCAGCTTAAAAGGACAGTCGGGGACTGAAGCTTTCTTT.

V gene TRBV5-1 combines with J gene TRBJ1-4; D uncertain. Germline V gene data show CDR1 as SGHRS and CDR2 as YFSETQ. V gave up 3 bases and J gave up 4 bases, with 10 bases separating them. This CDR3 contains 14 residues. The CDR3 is CASSYRDGNEKLFF. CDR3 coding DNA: TGCGCCAGCAGCTACCGGGATGGTAATGAAAAACTGTTTTTT.

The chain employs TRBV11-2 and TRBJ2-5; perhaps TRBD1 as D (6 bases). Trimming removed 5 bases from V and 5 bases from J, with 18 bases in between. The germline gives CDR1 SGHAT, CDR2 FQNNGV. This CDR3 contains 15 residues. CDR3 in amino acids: CASSPIRGAGETQYF. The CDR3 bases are TGTGCCAGCAGCCCTATCAGGGGCGCAGGGGAGACCCAGTACTTC. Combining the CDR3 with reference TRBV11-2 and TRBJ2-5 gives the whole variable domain EAGVAQSPRYKIIEKRQSVAFWCNPISGHATLYWYQQILGQGPKLLIQFQNNGVVDDSQLPKDRFSAERLKGVDSTLKIQPAKLEDSAVYLCASSPIRGAGETQYFGPGTRLLVL.

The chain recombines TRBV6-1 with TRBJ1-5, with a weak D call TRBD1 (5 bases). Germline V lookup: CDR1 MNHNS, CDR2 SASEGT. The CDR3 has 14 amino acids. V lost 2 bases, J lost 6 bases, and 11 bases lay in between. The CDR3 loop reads CASSESGVSQPQHF. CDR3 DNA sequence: TGTGCCAGCAGTGAATCGGGGGTCAGTCAGCCCCAGCATTTT.

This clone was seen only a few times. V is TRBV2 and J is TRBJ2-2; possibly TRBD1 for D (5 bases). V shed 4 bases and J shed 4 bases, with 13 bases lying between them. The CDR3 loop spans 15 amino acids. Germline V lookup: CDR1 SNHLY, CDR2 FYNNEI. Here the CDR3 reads CASSVYRSTTGELFF. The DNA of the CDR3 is TGTGCCAGCAGTGTGTACAGGAGTACCACCGGGGAGCTGTTTTTT. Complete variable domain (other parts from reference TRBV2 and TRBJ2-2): EPEVTQTPSHQVTQMGQEVILRCVPISNHLYFYWYRQILGQKVEFLVSFYNNEISEKSEIFDDQFSVERPDGSNFTLKIRSTKLEDSAMYFCASSVYRSTTGELFFGEGSRLTVL.

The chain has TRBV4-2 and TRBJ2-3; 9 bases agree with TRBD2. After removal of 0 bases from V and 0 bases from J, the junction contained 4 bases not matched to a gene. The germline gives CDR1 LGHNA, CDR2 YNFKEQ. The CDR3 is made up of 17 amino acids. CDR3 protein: CASSQDNSGGSTDTQYF. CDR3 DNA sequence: TGTGCCAGCAGCCAAGATAATAGCGGGGGCAGCACAGATACGCAGTATTTT.

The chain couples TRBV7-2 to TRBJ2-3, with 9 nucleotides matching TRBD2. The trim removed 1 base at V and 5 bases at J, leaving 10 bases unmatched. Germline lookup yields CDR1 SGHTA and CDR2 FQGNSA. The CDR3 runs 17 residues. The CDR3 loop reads CASSLGLAGGQGDTQYF. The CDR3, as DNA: TGTGCCAGCAGCTTAGGGCTGGCGGGAGGGCAAGGAGATACGCAGTATTTT.

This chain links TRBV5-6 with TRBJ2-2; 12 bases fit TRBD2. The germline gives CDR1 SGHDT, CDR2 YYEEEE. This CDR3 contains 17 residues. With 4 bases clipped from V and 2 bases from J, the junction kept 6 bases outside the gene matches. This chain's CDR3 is CASSPRTSGVNTGELFF. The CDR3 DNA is TGTGCCAGCAGCCCCCGGACTAGCGGGGTTAACACCGGGGAGCTGTTTTTT.

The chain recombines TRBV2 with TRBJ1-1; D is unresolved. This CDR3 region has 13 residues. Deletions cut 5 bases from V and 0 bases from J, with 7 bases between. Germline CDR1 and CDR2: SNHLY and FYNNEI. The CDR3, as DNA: TGTGCCAGCAGTAAGGGTTTGAACACTGAAGCTTTCTTT. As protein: CASSKGLNTEAFF.

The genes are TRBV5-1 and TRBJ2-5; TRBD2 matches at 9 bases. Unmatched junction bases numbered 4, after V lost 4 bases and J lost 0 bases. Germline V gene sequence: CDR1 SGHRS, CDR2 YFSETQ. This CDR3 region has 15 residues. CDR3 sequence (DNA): TGCGCCAGCAGCGTGGCGGGGGGGAACCAAGAGACCCAGTACTTC. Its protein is CASSVAGGNQETQYF.

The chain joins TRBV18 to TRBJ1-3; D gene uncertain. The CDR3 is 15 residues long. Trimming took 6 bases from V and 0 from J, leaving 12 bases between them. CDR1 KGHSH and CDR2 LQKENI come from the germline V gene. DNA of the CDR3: TGTGCCAGCTCCCTTGACCTCAGCTCTGGAAACACCATATATTTT. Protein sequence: CASSLDLSSGNTIYF.

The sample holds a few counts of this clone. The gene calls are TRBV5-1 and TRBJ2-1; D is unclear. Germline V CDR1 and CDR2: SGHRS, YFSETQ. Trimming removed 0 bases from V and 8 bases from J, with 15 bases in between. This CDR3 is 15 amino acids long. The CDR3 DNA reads TGCGCCAGCAGCTTGGCTCGGGCAGGCGGCGATGAGCAGTTCTTC. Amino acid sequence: CASSLARAGGDEQFF.

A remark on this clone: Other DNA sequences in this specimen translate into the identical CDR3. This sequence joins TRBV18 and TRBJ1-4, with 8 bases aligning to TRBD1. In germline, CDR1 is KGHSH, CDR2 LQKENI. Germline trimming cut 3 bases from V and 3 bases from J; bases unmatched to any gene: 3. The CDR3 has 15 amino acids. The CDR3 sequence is CASSPQGAANEKLFF. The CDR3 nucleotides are TGTGCCAGCTCACCCCAGGGGGCAGCTAATGAAAAACTGTTTTTT.

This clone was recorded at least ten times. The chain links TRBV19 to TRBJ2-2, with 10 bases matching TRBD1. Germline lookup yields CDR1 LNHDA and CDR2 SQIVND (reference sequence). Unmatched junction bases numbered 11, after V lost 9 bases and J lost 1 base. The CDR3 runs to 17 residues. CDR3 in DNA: TGTGCCAGCTCCAAAGGGACAGGGGCTAAGAACACCGGGGAGCTGTTTTTT. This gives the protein CASSKGTGAKNTGELFF.

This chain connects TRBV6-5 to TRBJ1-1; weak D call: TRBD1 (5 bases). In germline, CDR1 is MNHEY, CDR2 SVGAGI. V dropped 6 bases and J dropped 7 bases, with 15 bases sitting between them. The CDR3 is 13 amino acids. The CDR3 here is CASSSWGGGEAFF. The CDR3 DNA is TGTGCCAGCAGCTCTTGGGGGGGAGGTGAAGCTTTCTTT.

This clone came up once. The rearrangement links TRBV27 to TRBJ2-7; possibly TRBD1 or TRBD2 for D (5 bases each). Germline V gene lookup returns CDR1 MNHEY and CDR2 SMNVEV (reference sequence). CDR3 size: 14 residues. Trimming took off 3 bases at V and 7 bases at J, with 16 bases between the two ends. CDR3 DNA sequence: TGTGCCAGCAGTTTGAAACCGTCTGGGGGTGAGCAGTACTTC. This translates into CASSLKPSGGEQYF.

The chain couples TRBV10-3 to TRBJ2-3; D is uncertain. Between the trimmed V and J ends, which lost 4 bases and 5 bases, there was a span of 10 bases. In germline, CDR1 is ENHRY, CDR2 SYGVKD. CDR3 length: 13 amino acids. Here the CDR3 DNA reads TGTGCCATCAGTGTCTTGGAACTAGATACGCAGTATTTT. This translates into CAISVLELDTQYF.

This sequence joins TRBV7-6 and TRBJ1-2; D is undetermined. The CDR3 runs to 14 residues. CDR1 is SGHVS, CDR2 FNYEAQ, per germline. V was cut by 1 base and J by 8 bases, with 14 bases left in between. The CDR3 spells CASSLGGPSGGYTF. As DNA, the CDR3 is TGTGCCAGCAGCTTAGGCGGGCCGTCGGGGGGCTACACCTTC.

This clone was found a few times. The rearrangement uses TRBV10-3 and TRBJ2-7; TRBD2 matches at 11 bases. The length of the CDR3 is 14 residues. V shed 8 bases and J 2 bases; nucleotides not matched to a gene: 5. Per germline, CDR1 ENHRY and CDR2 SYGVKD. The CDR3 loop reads CAIGTSGGPYEQYF. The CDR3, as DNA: TGTGCCATCGGTACTAGCGGGGGCCCCTACGAGCAGTACTTC.

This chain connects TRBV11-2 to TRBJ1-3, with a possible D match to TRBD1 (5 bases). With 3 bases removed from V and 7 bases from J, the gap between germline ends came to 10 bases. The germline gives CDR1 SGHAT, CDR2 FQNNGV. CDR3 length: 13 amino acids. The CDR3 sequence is CASSFSGWNTIYF. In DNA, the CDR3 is TGTGCCAGCAGCTTTTCAGGGTGGAACACCATATATTTT.

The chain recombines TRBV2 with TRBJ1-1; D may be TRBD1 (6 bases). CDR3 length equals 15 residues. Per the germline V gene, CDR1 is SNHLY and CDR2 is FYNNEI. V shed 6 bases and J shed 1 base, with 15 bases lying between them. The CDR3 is CASRPTGTPNTEAFF. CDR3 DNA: TGTGCCAGCAGGCCTACTGGGACACCGAACACTGAAGCTTTCTTT.